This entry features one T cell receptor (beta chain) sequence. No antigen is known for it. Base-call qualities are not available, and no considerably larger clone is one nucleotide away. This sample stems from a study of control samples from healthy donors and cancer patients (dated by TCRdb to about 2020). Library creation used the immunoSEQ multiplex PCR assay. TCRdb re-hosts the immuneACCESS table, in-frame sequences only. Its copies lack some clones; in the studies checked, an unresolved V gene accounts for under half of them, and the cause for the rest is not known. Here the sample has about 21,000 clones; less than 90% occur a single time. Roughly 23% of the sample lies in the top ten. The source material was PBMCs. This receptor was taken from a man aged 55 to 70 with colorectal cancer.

The bases are TGTGCCAGCACGTCGGACCGTCTCTCACCCCTCCACTTT. The translation is CASTSDRLSPLHF. Recombination connected TRBV12-3 or TRBV12-4 to TRBJ1-6, with the D gene call left open. Trimming at the junction amounts to 7 bases on V and 10 bases on J, and the germline ends lie 14 bases apart. The CDR3, cysteine through phenylalanine, is 13 amino acids long. Here the CDR3 DNA is all that survives: 39 bases in frame from base 1.